This T cell receptor (beta chain) was identified during a study of spatial heterogeneity in lung cancer. Study background: Tumor-region TCR transcript counts correlated strongly with a T cell module score from matched bulk RNA-seq.

Time point indicated: sample taken at primary tumor resection. MiXCR, run by TCRdb on the 5' RACE reads, gives a single entry per CDR3 protein. Of 10,000 to 15,000 distinct CDR3 sequences listed, 5.5% to 8.5% were seen once; the top ten hold roughly 3%. This clonotype was detected ten times or more. Its antigen is undetermined. Regarding the study as a whole: In tumors, expanded intratumoral alpha and beta TCR counts tracked mutation counts.

Trimming left V 7 bases short and J 8 bases short, with 21 bases between. This CDR3 contains 15 residues. Germline CDR1 reads SGHTA; CDR2 reads FQGTGA. The TCR comes from a female donor with early-stage non-small cell lung cancer. The sequencing here drew on lung tumor tissue, taken at surgery. V usage is TRBV7-3 and J usage is TRBJ2-1, with D tentatively TRBD1 (5 bases). For the CDR3, the DNA is TGTGCCAGCACCCCTGGGCGGTCAGGGCCACATGAGCAGTTCTTC. Translating it yields CASTPGRSGPHEQFF.